This TCR beta chain was sequenced for a study of OX40 agonist ivuxolimab in advanced cancers. Looking at the study overall: There were three patients with partial responses, one having hepatocellular carcinoma and two cutaneous melanoma. Broader study findings: Clones of CD4+ and CD8+ blood T cells grew by week 6 at doses of 0.1 to 3.0 mg/kg. In the expanded peripheral T cells, antigen specificity was never determined.

The table lists this clone with a count of one. Its antigen remains unidentified. Here immunoSEQ multiplex PCR was the method, and the copy in TCRdb shows in-frame clones only, minus some. Among tens of thousands of clones listed, roughly 84% were seen once. The sample here was CD4+ or CD8+ T cells sorted from blood, taken in a trial of the OX40 agonist ivuxolimab. The TCR sequence derives from an adult with an advanced solid tumor such as melanoma, head and neck, liver or kidney cancer.

The CDR3 region has the DNA TGTGCCAGCAGTTTTTTCCTCGACTGGGGCACAGATACGCAGTATTTT. It codes for CASSFFLDWGTDTQYF. The V call is TRBV5-6, the J call TRBJ2-3; D unresolved. CDR3 length: 16 residues. Trimming took off 5 bases at V and 1 base at J, with 17 bases between the two ends. Germline values: CDR1 SGHDT, CDR2 YYEEEE.